The 25 T cell receptor beta chains below were found in one sample sequenced in a study of human thymus T cells. Sequenced by immunoSEQ multiplex PCR; TCRdb stores in-frame clones only, minus some. The sample has around 45,000 clones, approximately 95% seen once. The source material was blood. The receptors stem from a girl under three years old with a congenital heart defect but otherwise immunologically healthy.

This chain uses TRBV6-1 with TRBJ1-1; D unresolved. Trimming removed 8 bases at V and 3 bases at J, with 10 bases between. The germline gives CDR1 MNHNS, CDR2 SASEGT. The CDR3 sequence is 12 residues long. The CDR3 sequence is CASQPYYTEAFF. In DNA, the CDR3 is TGTGCCAGCCAACCCTATTACACTGAAGCTTTCTTT.

The V call is TRBV7-6, the J call TRBJ2-3; D assignment may be TRBD1 or TRBD2 (5 bases each). V was cut by 4 bases and J by 0 bases, with 14 bases left in between. Per the germline V gene, CDR1 is SGHVS and CDR2 is FNYEAQ. CDR3 length equals 16 residues. CDR3 sequence reads: CASSSSGTSSTDTQYF. The CDR3 region has the DNA TGTGCCAGCAGCTCAAGTGGGACCTCTAGCACAGATACGCAGTATTTT.

A note on this clone: This sample includes further DNA sequences coding for the same CDR3. The CDR3: CASSVDGTANYGYTF. CDR3 nucleotides: TGTGCCAGCAGCGTAGATGGCACGGCTAACTATGGCTACACCTTC. The chain joins TRBV9 to TRBJ1-2; no clear D. Looked up from germline, CDR1 is SGDLS and CDR2 is YYNGEE. The V gene lost 0 bases and the J gene lost 0 bases, with 9 bases spanning the gap. CDR3 length equals 15 residues.

The gene calls are TRBV6-1 and TRBJ1-5; D is uncertain. Looked up from germline, CDR1 is MNHNS and CDR2 is SASEGT. CDR3 length: 16 amino acids. Trimming cost V 2 bases and J 0 bases, with 11 bases left between them. CDR3 coding DNA: TGTGCCAGCAGTGAAATTTCGGGGTATAGCAATCAGCCCCAGCATTTT. Its translation: CASSEISGYSNQPQHF.

The chain combines TRBV27 with TRBJ2-1; 7 bases fit TRBD2. This CDR3 spans 14 amino acids. Germline trimming cut 2 bases from V and 4 bases from J; bases unmatched to any gene: 2. Germline V gene data show CDR1 as MNHEY and CDR2 as SMNVEV (reference sequence). The CDR3 protein is CASSLAGEYNEQFF. The DNA for the CDR3 is TGTGCCAGCAGTTTAGCGGGAGAGTACAATGAGCAGTTCTTC.

The chain has TRBV30 and TRBJ2-1, with TRBD1 matching over 7 bases. The CDR3 is made up of 15 amino acids. V lost 1 base and J lost 7; bases outside the gene matches: 10. Germline V gene sequence: CDR1 GTSNPN, CDR2 SVGIG (reference sequence). For the CDR3, the DNA is TGTGCCTGGAGTGCTCTCCGGGACAGAGGGAATGAGCAGTTCTTC. Its protein is CAWSALRDRGNEQFF.

Only one count was recorded for this clone. The CDR3 DNA reads as TGTGCCAGCAGCAAAGCTCAAGACAGCTCCTATAATTCACCCCTCCACTTT. Protein: CASSKAQDSSYNSPLHF. The rearrangement links TRBV21-1 to TRBJ1-6; TRBD1, as called in the table, went unchecked against the DNA. TRBV21-1 is an annotated pseudogene. CDR3 size: 17 residues.

The count of this clone is one. V is TRBV19 and J is TRBJ1-5; TRBD1 matches at 9 bases. Germline V CDR1 and CDR2: LNHDA, SQIVND (reference sequence). The trim removed 3 bases at V and 7 bases at J, leaving 7 bases unmatched. The CDR3 contains 15 residues. This chain's CDR3 is CASSIDGTGNQPQHF. CDR3 sequence (DNA): TGTGCCAGTAGTATCGACGGGACAGGGAACCAGCCCCAGCATTTT.

V gene TRBV5-4 combines with J gene TRBJ2-3; no firm D call. This CDR3 has 15 amino acids. Germline CDR1 SGHNT, CDR2 YYREEE (reference sequence). Deletions cut 4 bases from V and 6 bases from J, with 18 bases between. The CDR3 loop is CASSPKESPRDTQYF. In DNA, the CDR3 is TGTGCCAGCAGCCCCAAGGAAAGCCCTCGGGATACGCAGTATTTT.

The J gene is TRBJ2-2, the V gene TRBV29-1, with 7 bases fitting TRBD1. The CDR3 length is 14 residues. Looked up from germline, CDR1 is SQVTM and CDR2 is ANQGSEA. With V trimmed by 6 bases and J by 1 base, 5 bases remained unmatched. CDR3 loop: CSVTGPLNTGELFF. CDR3 sequence (DNA): TGCAGCGTGACAGGGCCCCTGAACACCGGGGAGCTGTTTTTT.

The genes are TRBV9 and TRBJ2-1; the match to TRBD2 covers 9 bases. CDR3 length equals 12 residues. V lost 7 bases and J lost 7; bases outside the gene matches: 3. CDR1 SGDLS and CDR2 YYNGEE come from the germline V gene. The CDR3: CASGGLANEQFF. For the CDR3, the DNA is TGTGCCAGCGGGGGACTAGCAAATGAGCAGTTCTTC.

The genes are TRBV5-6 and TRBJ2-5; D remains ambiguous. V lost 3 bases, J lost 2 bases, and 8 bases lay in between. Per the germline V gene, CDR1 is SGHDT and CDR2 is YYEEEE. The CDR3 is 13 amino acids. CDR3 loop: CASSSGPQETQYF. DNA of the CDR3: TGTGCCAGCAGCTCCGGGCCTCAAGAGACCCAGTACTTC.

The chain joins TRBV12-5 to TRBJ2-4, with 7 bases aligning to TRBD1. The V gene's germline CDR1 is LGHNT and CDR2 FRNRAP. The CDR3 length is 13 residues. V shed 1 base and J 7 bases; nucleotides not matched to a gene: 1. Here the CDR3 reads CASGLGQGNIQYF. CDR3 bases: TGTGCTAGTGGTTTGGGACAGGGTAACATTCAGTACTTC. The variable domain in full, with the rest retrieved from reference TRBV12-5 and TRBJ2-4, is DARVTQTPRHKVTEMGQEVTMRCQPILGHNTVFWYRQTMMQGLELLAYFRNRAPLDDSGMPKDRFSAEMPDATLATLKIQPSEPRDSAVYFCASGLGQGNIQYFGAGTRLSVL.

This chain connects TRBV28 to TRBJ1-2; D uncertain. V was trimmed by 3 bases and J by 1 base, leaving 9 bases between them. In germline, CDR1 is MDHEN, CDR2 SYDVKM. The CDR3 is 14 amino acids. The CDR3 coding sequence is TGTGCCAGCAGTTTTAATAGCTATAACTATGGCTACACCTTC. This encodes CASSFNSYNYGYTF.

V is TRBV7-9 and J is TRBJ1-3; weak D call: TRBD1 (6 bases). The CDR3 is 17 amino acids. The V end lost 3 bases, the J end lost 0 bases, and 15 bases lay between the germline ends. Per germline, CDR1 SEHNR and CDR2 FQNEAQ (reference sequence). The CDR3 nucleotides read TGTGCCAGCAGCTTGAGAGGGCAGGGGACCTCTGGAAACACCATATATTTT. Amino acids: CASSLRGQGTSGNTIYF.

V and J are TRBV9 and TRBJ2-7, with TRBD2 matching 8 bases. Germline trimming cut 4 bases from V and 5 bases from J; bases unmatched to any gene: 8. The CDR3 runs 14 residues. The germline V gene encodes CDR1 SGDLS and CDR2 YYNGEE. In DNA form, the CDR3 reads TGTGCCAGCAGCCGGGGGACTAGTGGGAACGAGCAGTACTTC. Its translation: CASSRGTSGNEQYF.

V is TRBV27 and J is TRBJ2-4; 13 positions agree with TRBD2. Looked up from germline, CDR1 is MNHEY and CDR2 is SMNVEV (reference sequence). V dropped 4 bases and J dropped 2; count of bases not matched to a gene: 2. The CDR3 is made up of 16 amino acids. Here the CDR3 DNA reads TGTGCCAGCAGTTGGGGACTAGCGGGGCCCAAAAACATTCAGTACTTC. Its protein is CASSWGLAGPKNIQYF.

The genes are TRBV6-1 and TRBJ2-3; 7 nucleotides agree with TRBD2. Unmatched junction bases numbered 6, after V lost 6 bases and J lost 3 bases. Germline V gene lookup returns CDR1 MNHNS and CDR2 SASEGT. The CDR3 is 14 residues long. CDR3 nucleotide sequence: TGTGCCAGCAGGGTGGGGGGGAGGACAGATACGCAGTATTTT. Protein: CASRVGGRTDTQYF.

This sequence joins TRBV15 and TRBJ2-7; 9 nucleotides agree with TRBD1. CDR1 and CDR2 from the germline V gene are LNHNV and YYDKDF (reference sequence). V lost 0 bases to trimming and J lost 4 bases; unmatched junction nucleotides: 7. This CDR3 has 16 amino acids. In DNA, the CDR3 is TGTGCCACCAGCAGAGATGAGTTGGGACAGGGATACGAGCAGTACTTC. The encoded protein is CATSRDELGQGYEQYF.

The chain carries TRBV19 and TRBJ1-1, with D uncertain. Germline V lookup: CDR1 LNHDA, CDR2 SQIVND (reference sequence). V lost 6 bases to trimming and J lost 3 bases, with 11 bases between them. CDR3 length: 13 amino acids. The CDR3 bases are TGTGCCAGTAGATCGACCTTACACACTGAAGCTTTCTTT. It is translated as CASRSTLHTEAFF.

The chain uses TRBV18 and TRBJ2-3; unclear D gene. V was clipped by 8 bases and J by 2 bases, with 11 bases between them. This CDR3 has 13 residues. CDR1 is KGHSH and CDR2 is LQKENI in the germline V gene. The CDR3 sequence: CASASTPTDTQYF. The CDR3 region has the DNA TGTGCCAGCGCGTCGACTCCCACAGATACGCAGTATTTT.

The chain combines TRBV27 with TRBJ2-3, with 8 bases fitting TRBD1. The germline V gene encodes CDR1 MNHEY and CDR2 SMNVEV (reference sequence). This CDR3 region has 16 residues. With 1 base clipped from V and 3 bases from J, the junction kept 6 bases outside the gene matches. As DNA, the CDR3 is TGTGCCAGCAGTTTATTTGGACAGGGTCCTACAGATACGCAGTATTTT. Translating gives CASSLFGQGPTDTQYF.

The chain links TRBV7-6 to TRBJ2-5; D call uncertain. The germline CDR1 and CDR2 sequences are SGHVS and FNYEAQ. The CDR3 is 15 amino acids. The V end was cut by 3 bases, the J end by 1 base, with 12 bases between. The CDR3 protein is CASSFEWRTQETQYF. CDR3 DNA sequence: TGTGCCAGCAGCTTTGAATGGCGGACCCAAGAGACCCAGTACTTC.

The J gene is TRBJ2-7, the V gene TRBV6-1, with TRBD1 matching over 7 bases. Per germline, CDR1 MNHNS and CDR2 SASEGT. The CDR3 length is 15 residues. Germline trimming cut 2 bases from V and 0 bases from J; bases unmatched to any gene: 4. The CDR3 bases are TGTGCCAGCAGTGAAAGTGGGGACAGCTCCTACGAGCAGTACTTC. Translation: CASSESGDSSYEQYF.

The J gene is TRBJ2-7, the V gene TRBV21-1; the D call in the table, TRBD2, was not verified against the DNA. TRBV21-1 is recorded as a pseudogene. CDR3 size: 17 residues. This CDR3 reads CASSKVELGWVVYEQYF. The CDR3, as DNA: TGTGCCAGCAGCAAAGTGGAACTAGGATGGGTCGTCTACGAGCAGTACTTC.